These 21 T cell receptor beta chains were all obtained from the same sample, sequenced in a study of blood T cell repertoires in COVID-19. Measured with immunoSEQ multiplex PCR; TCRdb has only the in-frame clones, and not every one. The table shows about 94,000 clones, with around 67% occurring only once. The source material was peripheral blood. The origin of the receptors is a man aged 65 to 85 with COVID-19, enrolled during active disease.

V is TRBV4-3 and J is TRBJ2-7; 11 bases are a match to TRBD2. Looked up from germline, CDR1 is LGHNA and CDR2 is YSLEER. The CDR3 has 16 residues. Losses at the gene ends were 0 bases for V and 6 bases for J; bases not matched to a gene: 7. CDR3 in DNA: TGCGCCAGCAGCCAAGAGTTACTAGCGGGAGCTTTCGAGCAGTACTTC. Translation gives CASSQELLAGAFEQYF.

The chain combines TRBV18 with TRBJ2-7; D unclear. The V and J ends lost 1 base and 0 bases respectively, with 10 bases between them. The germline V gene has CDR1 KGHSH and CDR2 LQKENI. The CDR3 runs 15 residues. This CDR3 is CASSPLASSSYEQYF. CDR3 nucleotides: TGTGCCAGCTCACCACTAGCCAGTAGCTCCTACGAGCAGTACTTC.

The chain couples TRBV4-1 to TRBJ2-1; a weak D match, TRBD1 (6 bases). The CDR3 spans 17 residues. Looked up from germline, CDR1 is MGHRA and CDR2 is YSYEKL. V dropped 1 base and J dropped 2 bases, with 15 bases sitting between them. For the CDR3, the DNA is TGCGCCAGCAGCCAAGTCCCCTACAGGGACACCTACAATGAGCAGTTCTTC. Encoded protein: CASSQVPYRDTYNEQFF.

This clone has a single count. The V call is TRBV18, the J call TRBJ1-5; no clear D gene. Germline-derived CDR1 and CDR2 are KGHSH and LQKENI. V lost 2 bases to trimming and J lost 4 bases, with 12 bases between them. The CDR3 has 15 residues. CDR3 amino acids: CASSPGREGNQPQHF. The CDR3 bases are TGTGCCAGCTCACCAGGGCGGGAAGGGAATCAGCCCCAGCATTTT.

The genes are TRBV28 and TRBJ2-3; D perhaps matches TRBD2 (7 bases). This CDR3 is 18 amino acids long. The germline V gene encodes CDR1 MDHEN and CDR2 SYDVKM. Trimming stripped 3 bases from V and 2 bases from J, with 21 bases between. In DNA form, the CDR3 reads TGTGCCAGCAGTTTTTTCCGGGGTAGAGGGGGGGTCACAGATACGCAGTATTTT. It yields the protein CASSFFRGRGGVTDTQYF.

The rearrangement links TRBV4-3 to TRBJ2-2, with 8 nucleotides matching TRBD2. The CDR3 is 15 amino acids. CDR1 and CDR2 (germline): LGHNA, YSLEER. With 3 bases clipped from V and 7 bases from J, the junction kept 7 bases outside the gene matches. The CDR3: CASSQSGGPSGELFF. CDR3 in DNA: TGCGCCAGCAGCCAGTCGGGAGGGCCAAGCGGGGAGCTGTTTTTT.

The chain links TRBV2 to TRBJ1-4; TRBD1 matches 9 bases. The germline CDR1 and CDR2 sequences are SNHLY and FYNNEI. Trimming cost V 5 bases and J 7 bases; bases outside gene matches: 8. The CDR3 is 15 residues long. Here the CDR3 reads CASSTTGGGPEKLFF. The CDR3 nucleotides are TGTGCCAGCAGTACGACAGGGGGTGGGCCTGAAAAACTGTTTTTT.

The chain couples TRBV10-3 to TRBJ2-7; no definite D call. This CDR3 has 14 amino acids. Germline V CDR1 and CDR2: ENHRY, SYGVKD. V gave up 5 bases and J gave up 3 bases, with 14 bases separating them. Here the CDR3 DNA reads TGTGCCATCAGTCTCACAAATTATATCTACGAGCAGTACTTC. This sequence encodes CAISLTNYIYEQYF.

This clone was found once. The chain is built from TRBV3-1 (or the pseudogene TRBV3-2) and TRBJ2-6; D gene uncertain. CDR1 LGHDT and CDR2 YNNKEL come from the germline V gene (reference sequence). The CDR3 totals 14 residues. V lost 5 bases and J lost 0, with 5 bases in between. The CDR3 protein is CASSFRSGANVLTF. The CDR3 DNA reads TGTGCCAGCAGCTTCCGCTCTGGGGCCAACGTCCTGACTTTC.

The V and J genes are TRBV28 and TRBJ2-7; TRBD2 matches 7 bases. This CDR3 spans 19 amino acids. The germline gives CDR1 MDHEN, CDR2 SYDVKM. V lost 1 base, J lost 0 bases, and 15 bases stayed unmatched. CDR3 in DNA: TGTGCCAGCAGTTTATATCTGGGATCCAGGACTAGTGTCTCCTACGAGCAGTACTTC. Protein sequence: CASSLYLGSRTSVSYEQYF.

The V call is TRBV2, the J call TRBJ2-7, with 9 positions matching TRBD2. CDR3 length equals 16 residues. Germline CDR1 SNHLY, CDR2 FYNNEI. Unmatched junction bases numbered 11, after V lost 3 bases and J lost 5 bases. The CDR3 loop is CASSESGSGRSNEQYF. DNA for the CDR3: TGTGCCAGCAGTGAGAGTGGTAGCGGGAGAAGTAACGAGCAGTACTTC.

CDR3 in amino acids: CASSLAERAGRSYEQYF. CDR3 nucleotide sequence: TGTGCCAGCAGCTTAGCCGAGAGGGCGGGGAGATCCTACGAGCAGTACTTC. The chain couples TRBV7-8 to TRBJ2-7, with D possibly TRBD2 on 6 matching bases. This CDR3 region has 17 residues. Germline values: CDR1 SGHVS, CDR2 FQNEAQ. V lost 0 bases to trimming and J lost 1 base, with 16 bases between them.

J is TRBJ2-7 and V is TRBV5-1; 9 bases map to TRBD1. The CDR3 extends over 15 amino acids. Looked up from germline, CDR1 is SGHRS and CDR2 is YFSETQ. V lost 3 bases to trimming and J lost 0 bases; unmatched junction nucleotides: 4. CDR3 nucleotide sequence: TGCGCCAGCAGCTCCGGGACAGGGAGCTCCTACGAGCAGTACTTC. It is translated as CASSSGTGSSYEQYF.

This clone is medium-sized by share. This chain links TRBV19 with TRBJ1-2; TRBD1 is a possible D gene (5 bases). CDR3 length: 12 amino acids. Trimming removed 5 bases at V and 7 bases at J, with 11 bases between. Germline V lookup: CDR1 LNHDA, CDR2 SQIVND (reference sequence). The CDR3 protein is CASSRQSGGYTF. The CDR3 coding sequence is TGTGCCAGTAGTCGACAGTCCGGTGGCTACACCTTC.

This clone was counted only a few times. The V call is TRBV30, the J call TRBJ2-1; 8 bases fit TRBD2. The V gene's germline CDR1 is GTSNPN and CDR2 SVGIG (reference sequence). The V segment lost 2 bases and the J segment 4 bases; nucleotides outside the gene matches: 7. The CDR3 length is 15 residues. The CDR3 region is CAWSTPGTRYNEQFF. The CDR3 nucleotides read TGTGCCTGGAGTACCCCCGGGACTAGATACAATGAGCAGTTCTTC.

The rearrangement uses TRBV6-5 and TRBJ2-1, with 8 bases aligning to TRBD2. V shed 2 bases, J shed 7 bases, and the junction held 10 bases outside the gene matches. The CDR3 covers 16 residues. Germline values: CDR1 MNHEY, CDR2 SVGAGI. The CDR3 spells CASSYAGLASRNEQFF. CDR3 sequence (DNA): TGTGCCAGCAGTTACGCTGGACTAGCTTCGAGAAATGAGCAGTTCTTC.

The count of this clone is one. The chain joins TRBV7-3 to TRBJ2-1; D is possibly TRBD2 (6 bases). The CDR3 is 16 amino acids. Germline V lookup: CDR1 SGHTA, CDR2 FQGTGA. V lost 1 base and J 0 bases, leaving 10 bases between the germline ends. The CDR3 nucleotides are TGTGCCAGCAGCTTAATTAGCGGAAGCTCCTACAATGAGCAGTTCTTC. As protein: CASSLISGSSYNEQFF.

This chain connects TRBV4-1 to TRBJ1-5; TRBD1 matches at 7 bases. In germline, CDR1 is MGHRA, CDR2 YSYEKL. The CDR3 totals 17 residues. The trim removed 3 bases at V and 0 bases at J, leaving 8 bases unmatched. CDR3 sequence reads: CASSHPKGTVSNQPQHF. In nucleotides, the CDR3 is TGCGCCAGCAGCCACCCCAAGGGGACAGTTAGCAATCAGCCCCAGCATTTT.

The rearrangement joins TRBV6-5 to TRBJ1-2; 7 nucleotides align to TRBD1. The CDR3 is 15 amino acids. The germline gives CDR1 MNHEY, CDR2 SVGAGI. J was trimmed by 9 bases and V by 4 bases; bases with no gene match: 14. CDR3 residues: CASSLVSTGVGRYTF. DNA for the CDR3: TGTGCCAGCAGTTTAGTCTCCACAGGGGTTGGTCGCTACACCTTC.

This rearrangement joins TRBV29-1 to TRBJ1-1; 7 positions match TRBD1. This CDR3 has 12 amino acids. With V trimmed by 7 bases and J by 0 bases, 2 bases remained unmatched. Germline V gives CDR1 SQVTM, CDR2 ANQGSEA. The CDR3 reads CSGTGLNTEAFF. CDR3 coding DNA: TGCAGCGGGACAGGCCTGAACACTGAAGCTTTCTTT.

This chain joins TRBV28 and TRBJ2-3; 11 bases are a match to TRBD1. The length of the CDR3 is 17 residues. The J segment lost 5 bases and the V segment lost 5 bases, leaving 12 bases of the junction unmatched. Germline V gene lookup returns CDR1 MDHEN and CDR2 SYDVKM. In DNA form, the CDR3 reads TGTGCCAGCAGTCCCTGGACAGGGGGCGCCTCTGGAGATACGCAGTATTTT. Its translation: CASSPWTGGASGDTQYF.